This T cell receptor (beta chain) was sequenced for a study of blood T cell repertoires in COVID-19. For the study at large: COVID-19 samples from acute and convalescent phases originated in the United States, Italy and Spain. From T cells, B-cell-depleted T cells, or PBMCs came the material, which was cDNA or gDNA.

Germline V gene data show CDR1 as SGHTA and CDR2 as FQGTGA. Trimming stripped 5 bases from V and 1 base from J, with 14 bases between. This CDR3 has 15 amino acids. This clone was observed many times. Per the original data handling: Researchers report that nucleated cell counts were estimated from reference gene primer amplification. The data were produced by immunoSEQ multiplex PCR, yet TCRdb's version contains in-frame clones alone and is incomplete. From that table come the V and J calls and clone size; the DNA was used to work out D and trimming. The repertoire holds around 60,000 clones, with around four fifths as singletons.

Sequenced: peripheral blood. The chain carries TRBV7-3 and TRBJ2-5, with unresolved D. This receptor was obtained from a man aged 80 or over with acute or convalescent COVID-19. The CDR3 reads CASSITENPQETQYF. CDR3 bases: TGTGCCAGCAGCATCACAGAGAACCCCCAAGAGACCCAGTACTTC.